This T cell receptor (beta chain) is from a study of spatial heterogeneity in lung cancer. This clonotype was recorded at least ten times. Trimming removed 3 bases from V and 8 bases from J, with 11 bases in between. This CDR3 comprises 13 residues. Germline V gene sequence: CDR1 MNHEY, CDR2 SMNVEV (reference sequence). Each CDR3 protein gets one entry after TCRdb re-called the 5' RACE reads with MiXCR. The sample shows tens of thousands of distinct CDR3 sequences, about 5.8% of them seen only once. The sample's time point: sample taken at primary tumor resection. Tumor, nontumor lung or frozen PBMC supplied whole RNA that was sequenced unsorted.

The source of this sequence is a male donor with early-stage non-small cell lung cancer. Here the sequenced sample was PBMCs, taken at surgery. This sequence joins TRBV27 and TRBJ1-5; possibly TRBD1 for D (6 bases). CDR3 sequence: CASSFTGWEPQHF. CDR3 nucleotide sequence: TGTGCCAGCAGTTTTACAGGGTGGGAGCCCCAGCATTTT.